This T cell receptor (beta chain) was captured by sequencing in a study of shared clonotypes between healthy human individuals. The table came from immunoSEQ multiplex PCR; TCRdb's copy has only in-frame clones and leaves some out. The sample yields around 720,000 clones, around 73% seen once. The germline V gene has CDR1 SNHLY and CDR2 FYNNEI. The CDR3 covers 14 residues. Trimming left V 7 bases short and J 7 bases short, with 17 bases between. The sample was memory CD4+ T cells sorted from blood. The subset: CD45RA-negative fraction. This rearrangement joins TRBV2 to TRBJ1-5, with a weak D call TRBD1 (6 bases). The TCR was taken from a woman aged 25 to 39 in good health. DNA of the CDR3: TGTGCCAGCACCATGATGGGGGCCGGACAGCCCCAGCATTTT. Amino acids: CASTMMGAGQPQHF.